A single sample is the source of the 3 T cell receptor beta chains below, sequenced in a study of shared clonotypes between healthy human individuals. The table came from immunoSEQ multiplex PCR; TCRdb's copy has only in-frame clones and leaves some out. The sample lists some 1.5 million clones; around 97% were seen once. Specimen: naive CD4+ T cells sorted from blood. Described subset: CD45RA+ positively selected. The receptors originated from a man aged 25 to 40 in good health.

The genes are TRBV18 and TRBJ2-2; 8 bases line up with TRBD1. Germline CDR1 and CDR2: KGHSH and LQKENI. V shed 4 bases, J shed 3 bases, and the junction held 4 bases outside the gene matches. The CDR3 totals 15 residues. The CDR3 coding sequence is TGTGCCAGCTCACAGCAGGGGGCAGACACCGGGGAGCTGTTTTTT. It specifies CASSQQGADTGELFF.

The chain combines TRBV7-9 with TRBJ2-3; TRBD2 agrees at 8 bases. The CDR3 totals 16 residues. The V and J ends lost 5 bases and 4 bases, in that order; junction bases with no gene match: 11. Germline V gives CDR1 SEHNR, CDR2 FQNEAQ (reference sequence). CDR3 sequence (DNA): TGTGCCAGCAGCAGACGAGCCGGGACTAGTCCAGATACGCAGTATTTT. This sequence encodes CASSRRAGTSPDTQYF.

The V and J genes are TRBV6-6 and TRBJ2-7; tentatively, D is TRBD1 or TRBD2 (5 bases each). V was trimmed by 3 bases and J by 2 bases, leaving 11 bases between them. The CDR3 has 14 residues. Germline values: CDR1 MNHNY, CDR2 SVGAGI (reference sequence). The CDR3 region has the DNA TGTGCCAGCAGTTATAATGGGGGTACCTACGAGCAGTACTTC. Translating gives CASSYNGGTYEQYF.